A selection of T cell receptor beta chains follows, all from one sample in a study of monozygotic twins with inflammatory bowel disease. TCRdb processed the 5' RACE reads again and assigns one entry to each CDR3 protein, with no DNA. The sample has nearly 450,000 distinct CDR3 sequences, and its top ten clones hold 2% to 2.5%. Input material: blood. All receptors derive from a human donor with ulcerative colitis or Crohn's disease, or a healthy co-twin of an affected twin (not recorded which). Both conserved end residues are part of each CDR3. Fields, in order: J gene, V gene, CDR3 protein.

J: TRBJ2-5; V: TRBV7-3; CDR3: CASSLGQTGNRETQYF
J: TRBJ1-4; V: TRBV20-1; CDR3: CSAPPPAGGATNEKLFF
J: TRBJ1-2; V: TRBV7-9; CDR3: CASSPGPGYGYTF
J: TRBJ2-1; V: TRBV25-1; CDR3: CASSATGILYNEQFF
J: TRBJ1-3; V: TRBV19; CDR3: CASSKVAGSSGNTIYF
J: TRBJ1-1; V: TRBV6-1; CDR3: CASRDRGLASRNEAFF
J: TRBJ1-6; V: TRBV7-2; CDR3: CASSLSQFNSPLHF
J: TRBJ2-3; V: TRBV29-1; CDR3: CSGRQGSDTQYF
J: TRBJ2-5; V: TRBV27; CDR3: CASSARLQETQYF
J: TRBJ2-7; V: TRBV14; CDR3: CASRGTVGPLEGYEQYF
J: TRBJ2-1; V: TRBV9; CDR3: CASSVASAQGFNEQFF
J: TRBJ2-7; V: TRBV5-1; CDR3: CASSITSGISSGYEQYF
J: TRBJ2-7; V: TRBV2; CDR3: CASWSSTGQGGEQYF
J: TRBJ1-4; V: TRBV3-1; CDR3: CASSQAGKLFF
J: TRBJ2-7; V: TRBV20-1; CDR3: CSAARLTGYEQYF
J: TRBJ2-3; V: TRBV10-3; CDR3: CAISESGRPDTQYF
J: TRBJ2-1; V: TRBV9; CDR3: CASSVESTGYNEQFF
J: TRBJ2-3; V: TRBV6-2/TRBV6-3; CDR3: CASSYSGEITDTQYF
J: TRBJ2-1; V: TRBV3-1; CDR3: CASSHPRYAQRGYNEQFF
J: TRBJ2-3; V: TRBV20-1; CDR3: CSARDSSLGTDTQYF
J: TRBJ2-1; V: TRBV10-3; CDR3: CAISTMGGAYNEQFF
J: TRBJ2-5; V: TRBV12-3/TRBV12-4; CDR3: CASSLFQDRKETQYF
J: TRBJ1-3; V: TRBV25-1; CDR3: CASSPEGNTIYF
J: TRBJ2-1; V: TRBV7-2; CDR3: CASSILADSYNEQFF
J: TRBJ2-7; V: TRBV4-3; CDR3: CASSQDIRAGGDEQYF
J: TRBJ2-1; V: TRBV15; CDR3: CATSRGVKGNEQFF
J: TRBJ1-1; V: TRBV24-1; CDR3: CATSPAGPNTEAFF
J: TRBJ2-3; V: TRBV4-3; CDR3: CASSQDPPSGMVDTQYF
J: TRBJ1-2; V: TRBV5-1; CDR3: CASSLEARGDGYTF
J: TRBJ2-3; V: TRBV7-2; CDR3: CASSLGKGGLLDTQYF
J: TRBJ1-4; V: TRBV15; CDR3: CATSRDVGNEKLFF
J: TRBJ2-4; V: TRBV20-1; CDR3: CSARPRVADQNIQYF
J: TRBJ2-3; V: TRBV18; CDR3: CASSPGGAPGASTDTQYF
J: TRBJ1-2; V: TRBV4-1; CDR3: CASSQDTKGRSGYGYTF
J: TRBJ2-1; V: TRBV7-9; CDR3: CASSLYSGREYNEQFF
J: TRBJ1-1; V: TRBV4-3; CDR3: CASSPKQGWNTEAFF
J: TRBJ2-7; V: TRBV20-1; CDR3: CSASRGLAGGEEQYF
J: TRBJ2-3; V: TRBV7-9; CDR3: CASILLQSDTQYF
J: TRBJ1-1; V: TRBV19; CDR3: CASRGTGGIPEAFF
J: TRBJ2-5; V: TRBV18; CDR3: CASSRTSGETQYF
J: TRBJ2-3; V: TRBV10-3; CDR3: CAISESSGPDTQYF
J: TRBJ1-2; V: TRBV5-6; CDR3: CASSLGRGGYGYTF